This T cell receptor (beta chain) was sequenced in a study of shared clonotypes between healthy human individuals. Findings and caveats of the study: Estimated richness values were generally larger in naive subsets than in memory subsets.

HIV-negative, healthy adults without recent acute infections or vaccinations were the donors. Sequencing was performed with immunoSEQ multiplex PCR; in TCRdb, only in-frame clones are kept and a portion is missing. The sample lists approximately 95,000 clones, around 67% occurring once. In regard to this clone: What it binds is not known.

Germline-derived CDR1 and CDR2 are SGHDT and YYEEEE. Trimming left V 0 bases short and J 4 bases short, with 10 bases between. The CDR3 consists of 14 residues. The clonotype comes from a man aged 25-45 years in good health. The material sequenced was memory CD8+ T cells sorted from blood. Subset meaning: CD45RO+ cells pooled with CCR7-negative TemRA cells. The chain has TRBV5-6 and TRBJ1-2, with D maybe TRBD1 (6 bases). The CDR3 DNA follows: TGTGCCAGCAGCTTGGTGGACAGTGCCTATGGCTACACCTTC. Protein: CASSLVDSAYGYTF.